The entry below describes one TCR beta chain. As yet, its antigen is unknown. A multiplex PCR was run with 60 Vbeta primers and 13 Jbeta primers. Clones were sequenced by immunoSEQ multiplex PCR, and TCRdb holds only the in-frame ones, with some missing. The profile shows 90,000 to 120,000 clones, approximately 79% of them singletons. These data belong to a study of cytomegalovirus exposure and HLA in healthy donors. Study-wide points: Among TCR beta chains, those listed as cytomegalovirus-associated numbered around 160. A later analysis found common viral pathogens apparently linked to several of the most significant clusters. Some segments of the V type, notably TRBV6-2 and TRBV6-3, were excluded as indistinguishable.

The CDR3 loop spans 15 amino acids. Germline V gives CDR1 LNHNV, CDR2 YYDKDF (reference sequence). V was pared by 0 bases and J by 4 bases, with 5 bases of the junction left unmatched. The chain employs TRBV15 and TRBJ2-5; TRBD1 matches at 7 bases. The sample comprised PBMCs. The clonotype comes from a woman aged 40 to 49 in good health and CMV-seropositive. For the CDR3, the DNA is TGTGCCACCAGCAGAGATAAACCAGGGGGAGAGACCCAGTACTTC. It encodes CATSRDKPGGETQYF.